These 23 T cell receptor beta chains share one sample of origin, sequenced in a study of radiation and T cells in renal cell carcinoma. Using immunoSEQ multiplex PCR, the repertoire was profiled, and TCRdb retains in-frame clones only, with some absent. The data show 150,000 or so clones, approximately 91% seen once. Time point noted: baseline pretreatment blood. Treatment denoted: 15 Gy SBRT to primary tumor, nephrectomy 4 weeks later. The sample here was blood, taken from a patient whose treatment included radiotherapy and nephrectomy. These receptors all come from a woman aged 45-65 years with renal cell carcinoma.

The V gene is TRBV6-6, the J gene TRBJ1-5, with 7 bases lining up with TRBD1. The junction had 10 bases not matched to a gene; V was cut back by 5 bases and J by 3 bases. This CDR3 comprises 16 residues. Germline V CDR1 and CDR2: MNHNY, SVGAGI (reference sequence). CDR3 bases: TGTGCCAGCAGTACGAGCGGGACAGTCAACAATCAGCCCCAGCATTTT. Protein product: CASSTSGTVNNQPQHF.

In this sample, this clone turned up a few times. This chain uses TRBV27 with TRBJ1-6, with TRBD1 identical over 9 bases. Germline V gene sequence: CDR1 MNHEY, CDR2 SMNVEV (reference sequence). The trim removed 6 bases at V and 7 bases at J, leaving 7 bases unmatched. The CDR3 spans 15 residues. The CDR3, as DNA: TGTGCCAGCAGACCCTTACAGGGGGCGAATTCACCCCTCCACTTT. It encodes CASRPLQGANSPLHF.

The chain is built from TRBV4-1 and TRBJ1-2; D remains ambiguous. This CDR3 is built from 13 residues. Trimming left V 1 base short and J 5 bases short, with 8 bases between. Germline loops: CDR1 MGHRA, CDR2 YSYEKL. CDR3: CASSQATGYGYTF. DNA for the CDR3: TGCGCCAGCAGCCAAGCCACGGGTTATGGCTACACCTTC.

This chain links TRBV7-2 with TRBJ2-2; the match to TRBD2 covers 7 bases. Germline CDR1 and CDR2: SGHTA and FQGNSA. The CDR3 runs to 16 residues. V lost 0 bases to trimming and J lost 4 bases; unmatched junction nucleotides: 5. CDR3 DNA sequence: TGTGCCAGCAGCTTAGCGGTCGGGGGGATCACCGGGGAGCTGTTTTTT. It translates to CASSLAVGGITGELFF.

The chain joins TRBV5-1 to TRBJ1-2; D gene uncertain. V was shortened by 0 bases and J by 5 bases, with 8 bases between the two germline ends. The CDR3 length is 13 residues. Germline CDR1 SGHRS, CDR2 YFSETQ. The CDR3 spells CASSLEAGYGYTF. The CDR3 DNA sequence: TGCGCCAGCAGCTTGGAAGCAGGTTATGGCTACACCTTC.

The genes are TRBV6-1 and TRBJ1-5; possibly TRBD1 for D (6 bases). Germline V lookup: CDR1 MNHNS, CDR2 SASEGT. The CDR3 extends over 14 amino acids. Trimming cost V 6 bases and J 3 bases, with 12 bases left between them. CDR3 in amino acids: CASSLGQSNQPQHF. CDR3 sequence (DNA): TGTGCCAGCAGCCTGGGACAATCCAATCAGCCCCAGCATTTT.

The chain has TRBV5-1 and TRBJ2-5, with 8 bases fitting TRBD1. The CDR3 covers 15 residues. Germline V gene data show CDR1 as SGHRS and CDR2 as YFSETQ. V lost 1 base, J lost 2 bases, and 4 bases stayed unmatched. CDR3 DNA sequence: TGCGCCAGCAGCTTGCCCGGGACAGGTCAAGAGACCCAGTACTTC. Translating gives CASSLPGTGQETQYF.

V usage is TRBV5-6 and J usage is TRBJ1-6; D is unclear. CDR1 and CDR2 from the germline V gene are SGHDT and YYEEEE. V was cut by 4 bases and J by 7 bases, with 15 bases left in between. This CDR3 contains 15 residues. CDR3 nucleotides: TGTGCCAGCAGCAGCTACACGATTTCAAATTCACCCCTCCACTTT. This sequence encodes CASSSYTISNSPLHF.

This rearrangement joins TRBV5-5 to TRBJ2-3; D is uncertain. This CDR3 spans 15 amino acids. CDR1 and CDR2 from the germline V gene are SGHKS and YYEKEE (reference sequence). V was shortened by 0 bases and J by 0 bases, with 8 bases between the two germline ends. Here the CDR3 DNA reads TGTGCCAGCAGCTTGGGGCCAATTAGCACAGATACGCAGTATTTT. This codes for CASSLGPISTDTQYF.

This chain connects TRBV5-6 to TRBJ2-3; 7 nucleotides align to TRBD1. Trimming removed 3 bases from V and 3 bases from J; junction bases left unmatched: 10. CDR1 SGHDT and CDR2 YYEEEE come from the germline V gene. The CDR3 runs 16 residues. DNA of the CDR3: TGTGCCAGCAGCTCGGGGACAGCCCTCATGACAGATACGCAGTATTTT. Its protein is CASSSGTALMTDTQYF.

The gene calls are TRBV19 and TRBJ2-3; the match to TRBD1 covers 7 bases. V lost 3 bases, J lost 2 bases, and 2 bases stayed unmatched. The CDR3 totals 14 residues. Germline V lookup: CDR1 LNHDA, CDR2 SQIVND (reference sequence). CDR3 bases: TGTGCCAGTAGTATCGGACAGGCCACAGATACGCAGTATTTT. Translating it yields CASSIGQATDTQYF.

The CDR3, as DNA: TGTGCCAGCAGTGACGACAGTGCGGCAGCAACTAATGAAAAACTGTTTTTT. Protein product: CASSDDSAAATNEKLFF. V gene TRBV6-1 combines with J gene TRBJ1-4; tentatively, D is TRBD1 (5 bases). Trimming stripped 3 bases from V and 0 bases from J, with 14 bases between. Germline CDR1 is MNHNS and CDR2 is SASEGT. The CDR3 consists of 17 residues.

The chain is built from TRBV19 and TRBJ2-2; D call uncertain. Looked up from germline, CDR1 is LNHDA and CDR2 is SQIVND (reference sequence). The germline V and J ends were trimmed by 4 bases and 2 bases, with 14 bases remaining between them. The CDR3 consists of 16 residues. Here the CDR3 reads CASSKDEGPNTGELFF. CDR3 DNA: TGTGCCAGTAGTAAGGACGAAGGGCCCAACACCGGGGAGCTGTTTTTT.

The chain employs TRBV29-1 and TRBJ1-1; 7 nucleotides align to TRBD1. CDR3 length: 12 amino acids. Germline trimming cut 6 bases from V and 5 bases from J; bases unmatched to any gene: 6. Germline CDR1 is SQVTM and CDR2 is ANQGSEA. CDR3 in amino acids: CSVTGELTEAFF. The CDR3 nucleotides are TGCAGCGTAACAGGGGAGTTGACTGAAGCTTTCTTT. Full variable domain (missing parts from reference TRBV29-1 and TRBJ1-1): SAVISQKPSRDICQRGTSLTIQCQVDSQVTMMFWYRQQPGQSLTLIATANQGSEATYESGFVIDKFPISRPNLTFSTLTVSNMSPEDSSIYLCSVTGELTEAFFGQGTRLTVV.

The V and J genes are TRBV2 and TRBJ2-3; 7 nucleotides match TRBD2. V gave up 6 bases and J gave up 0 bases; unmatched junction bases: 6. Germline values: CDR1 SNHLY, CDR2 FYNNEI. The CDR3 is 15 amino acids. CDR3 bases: TGTGCCAGCAGAGGACTAGAGACTAGCACAGATACGCAGTATTTT. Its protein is CASRGLETSTDTQYF.

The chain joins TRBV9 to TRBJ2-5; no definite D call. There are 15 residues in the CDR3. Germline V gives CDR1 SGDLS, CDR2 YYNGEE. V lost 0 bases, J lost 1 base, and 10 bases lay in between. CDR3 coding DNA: TGTGCCAGCAGCGTAGGCCTAGATTTCCAAGAGACCCAGTACTTC. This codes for CASSVGLDFQETQYF.

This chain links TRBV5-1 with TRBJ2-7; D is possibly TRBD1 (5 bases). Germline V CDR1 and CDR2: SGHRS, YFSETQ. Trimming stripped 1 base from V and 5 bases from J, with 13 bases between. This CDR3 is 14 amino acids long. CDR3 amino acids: CASSLTQGVNEQYF. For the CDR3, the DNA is TGCGCCAGCAGCTTGACCCAGGGTGTTAACGAGCAGTACTTC.

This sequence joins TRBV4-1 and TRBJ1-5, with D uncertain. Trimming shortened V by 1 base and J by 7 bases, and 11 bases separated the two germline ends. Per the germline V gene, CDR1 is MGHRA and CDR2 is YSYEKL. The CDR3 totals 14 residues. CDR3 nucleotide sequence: TGCGCCAGCAGCCAAGGGACGGCGGGCCAGCCCCAGCATTTT. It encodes CASSQGTAGQPQHF.

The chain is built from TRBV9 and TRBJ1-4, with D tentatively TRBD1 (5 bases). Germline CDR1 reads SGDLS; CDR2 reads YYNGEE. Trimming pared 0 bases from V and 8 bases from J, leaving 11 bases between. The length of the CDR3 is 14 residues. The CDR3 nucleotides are TGTGCCAGCAGCGTAGAATCAGGGCTAGAAAAACTGTTTTTT. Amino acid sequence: CASSVESGLEKLFF.

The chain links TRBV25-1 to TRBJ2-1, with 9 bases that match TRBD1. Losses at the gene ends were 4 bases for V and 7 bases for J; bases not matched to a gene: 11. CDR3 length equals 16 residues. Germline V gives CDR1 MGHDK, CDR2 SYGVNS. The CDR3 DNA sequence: TGTGCCAGCAGTGCTTCTACCGGGACAGGGTCGAATGAGCAGTTCTTC. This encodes CASSASTGTGSNEQFF.

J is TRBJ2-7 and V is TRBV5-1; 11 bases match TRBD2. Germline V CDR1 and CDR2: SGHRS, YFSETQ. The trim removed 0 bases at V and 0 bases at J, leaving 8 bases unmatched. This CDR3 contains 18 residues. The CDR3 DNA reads TGCGCCAGCAGCTTGGAGGCTAGCGGGGGGCTGAGCTCCTACGAGCAGTACTTC. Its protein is CASSLEASGGLSSYEQYF.

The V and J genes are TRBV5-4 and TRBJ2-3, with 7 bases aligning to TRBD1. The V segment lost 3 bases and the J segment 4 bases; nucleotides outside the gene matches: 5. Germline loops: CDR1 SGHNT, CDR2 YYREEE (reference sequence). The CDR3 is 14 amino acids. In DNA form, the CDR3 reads TGTGCCAGCAGCTATGCCGGGACAGCAGATACGCAGTATTTT. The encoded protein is CASSYAGTADTQYF.

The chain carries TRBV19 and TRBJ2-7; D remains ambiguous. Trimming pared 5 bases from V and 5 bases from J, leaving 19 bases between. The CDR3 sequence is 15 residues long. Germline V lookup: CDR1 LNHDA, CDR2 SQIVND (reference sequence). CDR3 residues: CASSQTPSPVHEQYF. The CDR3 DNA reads TGTGCCAGTAGTCAGACACCGTCCCCAGTCCACGAGCAGTACTTC.